The 17 T cell receptor beta chains presented below share a single source sample, sequenced in a study of regulatory T cells in long-lasting Graves disease. Arm-PCR of CDR3 regions and iRepertoire HTBI primers were used to build TCR beta libraries. TCRdb called the multiplex PCR reads again in MiXCR, with one record for every CDR3 protein. Altogether around 400,000 distinct CDR3 sequences are present, approximately 22% being singletons, with the ten largest covering roughly an eighth. The time point: persistent/refractory GD, antithyroid drugs over 5 years with positive TRAb. RNA from PBMCs was the source of the TCR library. The specimen comprised peripheral blood mononuclear cells (PBMCs), sampled when the disease was refractory, from a patient treated with antithyroid drugs. These receptors were obtained from a female donor with Graves disease.

This clonotype was counted many times. The gene calls are TRBV11-2 and TRBJ2-7; 12 bases line up with TRBD2. CDR1 and CDR2 from the germline V gene are SGHAT and FQNNGV. V was pared by 2 bases and J by 6 bases, with 5 bases of the junction left unmatched. The CDR3 is 15 residues long. The CDR3 protein is CASSLSSGRAGEQYF. The CDR3 region has the DNA TGTGCCAGCAGCTTATCTAGCGGGAGGGCCGGCGAGCAGTACTTC.

In this sample, this clonotype turned up many times. The chain couples TRBV12-5 to TRBJ1-5; no firm D call. The germline gives CDR1 LGHNT, CDR2 FRNRAP. The germline V and J ends were trimmed by 6 bases and 7 bases, with 16 bases remaining between them. The CDR3 consists of 14 residues. CDR3 nucleotide sequence: TGTGCTAGTGGCATCTCGGGGAGCGGACAGCCCCAGCATTTT. It encodes CASGISGSGQPQHF. The full variable domain, with the rest looked up from reference TRBV12-5 and TRBJ1-5, is DARVTQTPRHKVTEMGQEVTMRCQPILGHNTVFWYRQTMMQGLELLAYFRNRAPLDDSGMPKDRFSAEMPDATLATLKIQPSEPRDSAVYFCASGISGSGQPQHFGDGTRLSIL.

V and J are TRBV5-1 and TRBJ2-5, with 7 positions matching TRBD2. J lost 1 base, V lost 6 bases, and 6 bases had no gene match. CDR3 length: 14 amino acids. Germline V gene lookup returns CDR1 SGHRS and CDR2 YFSETQ. The CDR3 region is CASKGTSVQETQYF. CDR3 nucleotide sequence: TGCGCCAGCAAGGGCACTAGCGTCCAAGAGACCCAGTACTTC.

Ten or more counts support this clonotype. The rearrangement joins TRBV6-1 to TRBJ2-7; D is possibly TRBD2 (5 bases). In germline, CDR1 is MNHNS, CDR2 SASEGT. Trimming stripped 4 bases from V and 5 bases from J, with 15 bases between. This CDR3 comprises 14 residues. CDR3 in amino acids: CASSGELVANEQYF. The CDR3 coding sequence is TGTGCCAGCAGTGGCGAACTAGTCGCAAACGAGCAGTACTTC.

This clonotype was seen only a few times. The J gene is TRBJ2-2, the V gene TRBV3-1; D call uncertain. Germline-derived CDR1 and CDR2 are LGHDT and YNNKEL (reference sequence). This CDR3 contains 13 residues. Trimming removed 0 bases from V and 5 bases from J, with 4 bases in between. The CDR3 spells CASSQDETGELFF. The CDR3 nucleotides are TGTGCCAGCAGCCAAGATGAGACCGGGGAGCTGTTTTTT.

The table lists this clonotype with many counts. The rearrangement links TRBV15 to TRBJ1-5; TRBD1 matches 9 bases. J lost 5 bases, V lost 0 bases, and 2 bases had no gene match. From germline, CDR1 is LNHNV and CDR2 YYDKDF (reference sequence). This CDR3 region has 15 residues. DNA for the CDR3: TGTGCCACCAGCAGAGACACAGGGGGCCATCAGCCCCAGCATTTT. It codes for CATSRDTGGHQPQHF.

J is TRBJ2-3 and V is TRBV7-2; perhaps TRBD2 as D (5 bases). This CDR3 spans 15 amino acids. Germline V gives CDR1 SGHTA, CDR2 FQGNSA. V was cut by 2 bases and J by 6 bases, with 15 bases left in between. CDR3 in amino acids: CASSLLRARVDTQYF. DNA of the CDR3: TGTGCCAGCAGCTTACTCCGGGCGAGGGTGGATACGCAGTATTTT.

Points on this clonotype: A much larger clone differs from this one at a single base, so this may be a read error. The CDR3 spells CASSGRPEREKLFF. In DNA form, the CDR3 reads TGTGCCAGCAGTGGCCGGCCCGAGAGAGAAAAACTGTTTTTT. The rearrangement joins TRBV6-1 to TRBJ1-4, with D hard to call. The CDR3 length is 14 residues. The V gene's germline CDR1 is MNHNS and CDR2 SASEGT. V shed 4 bases and J shed 8 bases, with 14 bases lying between them.

The sample holds many counts of this clonotype. V is TRBV2 and J is TRBJ1-5; the D gene is possibly TRBD1 (6 bases). Germline lookup yields CDR1 SNHLY and CDR2 FYNNEI. The CDR3 is 13 amino acids. The germline V and J ends were trimmed by 4 bases and 5 bases, with 9 bases remaining between them. The CDR3 reads CASSVPGDQPQHF. CDR3 nucleotides: TGTGCCAGCAGTGTCCCAGGGGATCAGCCCCAGCATTTT.

V gene TRBV7-9 combines with J gene TRBJ2-1; D might be TRBD1 or TRBD2, each matching 5 bases. The V and J ends lost 0 bases and 7 bases respectively, with 13 bases between them. This CDR3 comprises 15 residues. From germline, CDR1 is SEHNR and CDR2 FQNEAQ (reference sequence). As DNA, the CDR3 is TGTGCCAGCAGCTTAGCCGTGGGGACCTTAAATGAGCAGTTCTTC. Its protein is CASSLAVGTLNEQFF.

The chain carries TRBV28 and TRBJ2-7; 9 positions match TRBD1. The CDR3 covers 16 residues. Germline trimming cut 6 bases from V and 4 bases from J; bases unmatched to any gene: 13. Germline V CDR1 and CDR2: MDHEN, SYDVKM. This chain's CDR3 is CASRTHRGQGRYEQYF. The CDR3 DNA reads as TGTGCCAGCAGAACGCACCGGGGACAGGGACGATACGAGCAGTACTTC.

This clonotype came up a few times. The CDR3 loop reads CASSMTTRGYEQYF. CDR3 in DNA: TGCGCCAGCAGCATGACGACCCGCGGGTACGAGCAGTACTTC. The chain carries TRBV5-1 and TRBJ2-7, with TRBD2 as a possible D gene (5 bases). The CDR3 sequence is 14 residues long. Germline CDR1 SGHRS, CDR2 YFSETQ. Between the trimmed V and J ends, which lost 4 bases and 4 bases, there was a span of 15 bases.

Many counts were recorded for this clonotype. The chain employs TRBV28 and TRBJ2-5, with 9 nucleotides matching TRBD1. Germline V lookup: CDR1 MDHEN, CDR2 SYDVKM. The CDR3 has 13 amino acids. Trimming cost V 6 bases and J 4 bases; bases outside gene matches: 3. CDR3 loop: CASSGQGLETQYF. The CDR3, as DNA: TGTGCCAGCAGCGGACAGGGGCTAGAGACCCAGTACTTC.

This clonotype was detected ten times or more. CDR3 residues: CAISERGGETQYF. The DNA for the CDR3 is TGTGCCATCAGTGAGAGGGGTGGAGAGACCCAGTACTTC. The rearrangement links TRBV10-3 to TRBJ2-5; D is perhaps TRBD1 (5 bases). V lost 2 bases, J lost 4 bases, and 8 bases lay in between. CDR3 length equals 13 residues. Germline CDR1 and CDR2: ENHRY and SYGVKD.

This clonotype was recorded many times. This chain uses TRBV28 with TRBJ1-5; D perhaps matches TRBD1 (6 bases). The germline V and J ends were trimmed by 6 bases and 2 bases, with 14 bases remaining between them. Germline V gene data show CDR1 as MDHEN and CDR2 as SYDVKM. This CDR3 is 15 amino acids long. DNA for the CDR3: TGTGCCAGCAGCCAACGGGGGCGAGGCAATCAGCCCCAGCATTTT. Translating gives CASSQRGRGNQPQHF.

This clonotype was detected a few times. The chain recombines TRBV4-1 with TRBJ1-1; 8 nucleotides agree with TRBD1. The V gene end was trimmed by 2 bases and the J gene end by 4 bases; junction bases not matched to a gene: 6. Germline loops: CDR1 MGHRA, CDR2 YSYEKL. The length of the CDR3 is 15 residues. The chain's CDR3 is CASSQPRTGSTEAFF. The CDR3 nucleotides read TGCGCCAGCAGCCAACCTCGGACAGGGAGCACTGAAGCTTTCTTT.

This rearrangement joins TRBV6-1 to TRBJ2-3; D might be TRBD1 or TRBD2, each matching 5 bases. The CDR3 runs to 15 residues. Trimming took 0 bases from V and 2 from J, leaving 9 bases between them. CDR1 is MNHNS and CDR2 is SASEGT in the germline V gene. The CDR3 region is CASSEAGPSTDTQYF. The CDR3 DNA reads TGTGCCAGCAGTGAAGCGGGACCTTCCACAGATACGCAGTATTTT.